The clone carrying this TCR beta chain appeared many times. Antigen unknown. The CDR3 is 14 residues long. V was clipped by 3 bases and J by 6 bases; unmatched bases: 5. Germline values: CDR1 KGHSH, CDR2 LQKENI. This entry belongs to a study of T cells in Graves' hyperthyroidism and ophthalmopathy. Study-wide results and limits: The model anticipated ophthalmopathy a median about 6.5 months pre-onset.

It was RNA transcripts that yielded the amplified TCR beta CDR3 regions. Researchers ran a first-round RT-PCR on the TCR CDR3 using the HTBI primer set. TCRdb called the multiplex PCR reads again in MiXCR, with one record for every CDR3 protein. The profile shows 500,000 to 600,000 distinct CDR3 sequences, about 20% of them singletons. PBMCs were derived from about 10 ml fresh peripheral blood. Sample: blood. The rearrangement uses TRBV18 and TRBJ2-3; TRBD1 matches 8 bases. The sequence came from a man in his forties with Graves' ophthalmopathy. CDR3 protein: CASSPSTGVDTQYF. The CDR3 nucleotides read TGTGCCAGCTCACCCTCGACAGGGGTGGATACGCAGTATTTT.